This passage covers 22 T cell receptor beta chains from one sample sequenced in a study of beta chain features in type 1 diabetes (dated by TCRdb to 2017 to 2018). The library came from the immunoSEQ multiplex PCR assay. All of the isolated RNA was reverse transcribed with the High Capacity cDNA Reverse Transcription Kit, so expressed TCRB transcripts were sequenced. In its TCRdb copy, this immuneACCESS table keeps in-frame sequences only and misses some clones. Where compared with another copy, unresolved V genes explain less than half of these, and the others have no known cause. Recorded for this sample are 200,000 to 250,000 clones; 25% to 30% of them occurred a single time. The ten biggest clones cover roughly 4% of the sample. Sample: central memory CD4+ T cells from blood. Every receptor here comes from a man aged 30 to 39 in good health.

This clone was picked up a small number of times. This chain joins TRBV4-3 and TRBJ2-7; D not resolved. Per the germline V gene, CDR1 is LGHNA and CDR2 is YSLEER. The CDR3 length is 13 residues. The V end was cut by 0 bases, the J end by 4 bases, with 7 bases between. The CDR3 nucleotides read TGCGCCAGCAGCCAAGATCGGAGTTACGAGCAGTACTTC. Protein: CASSQDRSYEQYF.

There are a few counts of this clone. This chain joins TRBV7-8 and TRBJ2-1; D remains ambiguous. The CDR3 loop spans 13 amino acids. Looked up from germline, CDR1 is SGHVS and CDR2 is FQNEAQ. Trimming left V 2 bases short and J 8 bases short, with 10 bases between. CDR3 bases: TGTGCCAGCAGCTTACCCTACTTGGATGAGCAGTTCTTC. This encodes CASSLPYLDEQFF.

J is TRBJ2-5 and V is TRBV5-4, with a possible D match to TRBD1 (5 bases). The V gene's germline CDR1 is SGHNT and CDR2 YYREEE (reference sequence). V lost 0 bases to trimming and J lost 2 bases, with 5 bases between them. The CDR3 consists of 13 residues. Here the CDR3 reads CASSLGQQETQYF. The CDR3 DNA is TGTGCCAGCAGCTTGGGACAGCAAGAGACCCAGTACTTC.

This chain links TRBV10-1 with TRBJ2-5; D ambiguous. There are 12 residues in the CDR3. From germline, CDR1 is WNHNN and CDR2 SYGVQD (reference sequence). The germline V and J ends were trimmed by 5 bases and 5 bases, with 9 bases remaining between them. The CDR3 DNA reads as TGCGCCAGCAGTCCCGACCGTGAGACCCAGTACTTC. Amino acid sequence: CASSPDRETQYF.

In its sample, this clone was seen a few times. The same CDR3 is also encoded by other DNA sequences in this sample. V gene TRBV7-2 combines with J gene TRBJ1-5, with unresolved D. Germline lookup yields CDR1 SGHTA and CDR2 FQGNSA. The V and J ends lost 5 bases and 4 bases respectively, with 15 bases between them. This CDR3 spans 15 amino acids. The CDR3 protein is CASSLTPGRNQPQHF. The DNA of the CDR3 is TGTGCCAGCAGCCTGACCCCAGGTAGAAATCAGCCCCAGCATTTT.

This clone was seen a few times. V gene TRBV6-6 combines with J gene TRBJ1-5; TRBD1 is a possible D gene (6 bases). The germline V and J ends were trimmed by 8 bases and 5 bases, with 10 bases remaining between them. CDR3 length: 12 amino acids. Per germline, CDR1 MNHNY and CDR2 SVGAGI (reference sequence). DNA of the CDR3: TGTGCCAGCGCTGAGGGGGATCAGCCCCAGCATTTT. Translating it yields CASAEGDQPQHF.

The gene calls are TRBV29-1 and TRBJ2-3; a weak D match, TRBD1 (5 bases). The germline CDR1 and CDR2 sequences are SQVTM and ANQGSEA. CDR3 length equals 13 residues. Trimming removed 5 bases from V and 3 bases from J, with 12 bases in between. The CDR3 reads CSVKGRITDTQYF. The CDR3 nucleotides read TGCAGCGTTAAGGGGCGCATTACAGATACGCAGTATTTT.

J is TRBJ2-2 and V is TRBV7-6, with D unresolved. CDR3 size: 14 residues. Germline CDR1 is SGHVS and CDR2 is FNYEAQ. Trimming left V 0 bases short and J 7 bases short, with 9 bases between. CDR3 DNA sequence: TGTGCCAGCAGCTTAGCGCCCGAAAACGGGGAGCTGTTTTTT. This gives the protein CASSLAPENGELFF.

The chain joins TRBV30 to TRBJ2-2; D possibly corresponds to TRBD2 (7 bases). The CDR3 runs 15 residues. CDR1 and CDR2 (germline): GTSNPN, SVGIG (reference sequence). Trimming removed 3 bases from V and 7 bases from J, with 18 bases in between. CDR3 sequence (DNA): TGTGCCTGGAGCGCCAGGCGGGGGCCGGGCGGGGAGCTGTTTTTT. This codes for CAWSARRGPGGELFF.

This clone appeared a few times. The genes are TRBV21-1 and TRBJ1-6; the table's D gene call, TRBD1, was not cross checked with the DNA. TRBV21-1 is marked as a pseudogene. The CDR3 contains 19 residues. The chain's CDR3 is CASSKVEAPGQGYNSPLHF. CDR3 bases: TGTGCCAGCAGCAAAGTAGAGGCACCGGGACAGGGCTATAATTCACCCCTCCACTTT.

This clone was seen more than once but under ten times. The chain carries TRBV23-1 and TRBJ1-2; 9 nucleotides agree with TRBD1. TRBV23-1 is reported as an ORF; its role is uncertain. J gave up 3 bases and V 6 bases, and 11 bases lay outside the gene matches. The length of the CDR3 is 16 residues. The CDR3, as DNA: TGCGCCAGCAGGCTGGACAGGGGAAGTTATTACTATGGCTACACCTTC. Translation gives CASRLDRGSYYYGYTF.

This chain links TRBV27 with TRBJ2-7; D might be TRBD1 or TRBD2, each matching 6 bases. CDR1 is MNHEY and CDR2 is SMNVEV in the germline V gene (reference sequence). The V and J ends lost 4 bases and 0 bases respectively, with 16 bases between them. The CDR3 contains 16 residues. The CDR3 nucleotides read TGTGCCAGCAGTTACAGTGGCGGGACAACCTCCTACGAGCAGTACTTC. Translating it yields CASSYSGGTTSYEQYF.

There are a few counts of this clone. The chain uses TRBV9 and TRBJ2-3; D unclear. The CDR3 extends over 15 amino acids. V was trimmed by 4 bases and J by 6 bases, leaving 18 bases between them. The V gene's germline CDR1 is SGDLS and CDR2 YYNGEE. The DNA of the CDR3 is TGTGCCAGCAGCCCCAACCCGGCCGGCTTTGATACGCAGTATTTT. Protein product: CASSPNPAGFDTQYF.

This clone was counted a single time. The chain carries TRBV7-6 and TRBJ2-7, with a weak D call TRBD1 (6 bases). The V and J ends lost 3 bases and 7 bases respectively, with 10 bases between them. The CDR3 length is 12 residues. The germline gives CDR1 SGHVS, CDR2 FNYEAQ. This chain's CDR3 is CASSFVQGEQYF. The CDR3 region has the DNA TGTGCCAGCAGCTTCGTTCAGGGGGAGCAGTACTTC.

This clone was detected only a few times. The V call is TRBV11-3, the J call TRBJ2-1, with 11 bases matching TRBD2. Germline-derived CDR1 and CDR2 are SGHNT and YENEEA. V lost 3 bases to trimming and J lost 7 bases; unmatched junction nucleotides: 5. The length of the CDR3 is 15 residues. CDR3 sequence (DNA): TGTGCCAGCAGCTTTGGTACTAGCGGGAGAAATGAGCAGTTCTTC. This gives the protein CASSFGTSGRNEQFF. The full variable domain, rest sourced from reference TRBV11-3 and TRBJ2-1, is EAGVVQSPRYKIIEKKQPVAFWCNPISGHNTLYWYLQNLGQGPELLIRYENEEAVDDSQLPKDRFSAERLKGVDSTLKIQPAELGDSAVYLCASSFGTSGRNEQFFGPGTRLTVL.

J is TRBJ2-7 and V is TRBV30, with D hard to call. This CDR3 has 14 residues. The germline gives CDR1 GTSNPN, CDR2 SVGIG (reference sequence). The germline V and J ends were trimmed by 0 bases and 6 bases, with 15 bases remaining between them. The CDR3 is CAWSVLRSRSEQYF. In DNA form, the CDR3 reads TGTGCCTGGAGTGTATTAAGGTCCAGGAGCGAGCAGTACTTC.

The CDR3 DNA is TGCGCCAGCAGCCAACTAGCGGGAGGGGCCGGGGAGCTGTTTTTT. This gives the protein CASSQLAGGAGELFF. This chain connects TRBV4-3 to TRBJ2-2, with 12 bases lining up with TRBD2. CDR3 size: 15 residues. Germline V gene data show CDR1 as LGHNA and CDR2 as YSLEER. V was clipped by 2 bases and J by 6 bases; unmatched bases: 1.

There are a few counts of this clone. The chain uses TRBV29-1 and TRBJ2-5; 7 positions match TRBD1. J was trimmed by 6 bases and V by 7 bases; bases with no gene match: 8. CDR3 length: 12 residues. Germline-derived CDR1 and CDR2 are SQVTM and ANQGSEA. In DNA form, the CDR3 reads TGCAGCGATCGCAGGGGGTCCCAGACCCAGTACTTC. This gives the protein CSDRRGSQTQYF.

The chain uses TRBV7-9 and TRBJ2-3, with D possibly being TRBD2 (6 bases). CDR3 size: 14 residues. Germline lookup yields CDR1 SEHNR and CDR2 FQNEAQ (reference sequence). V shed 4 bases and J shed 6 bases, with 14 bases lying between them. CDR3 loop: CASSWGGAQDTQYF. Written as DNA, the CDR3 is TGTGCCAGCAGCTGGGGCGGGGCTCAGGATACGCAGTATTTT. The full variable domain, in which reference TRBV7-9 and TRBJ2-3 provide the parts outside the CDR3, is DTGVSQNPRHKITKRGQNVTFRCDPISEHNRLYWYRQTLGQGPEFLTYFQNEAQLEKSRLLSDRFSAERPKGSFSTLEIQRTEQGDSAMYLCASSWGGAQDTQYFGPGTRLTVL.

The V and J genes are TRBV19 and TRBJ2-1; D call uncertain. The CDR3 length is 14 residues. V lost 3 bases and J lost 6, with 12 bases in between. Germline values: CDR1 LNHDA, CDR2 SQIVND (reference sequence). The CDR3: CASSIPYVGNEQFF. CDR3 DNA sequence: TGTGCCAGTAGTATCCCCTACGTAGGCAATGAGCAGTTCTTC.

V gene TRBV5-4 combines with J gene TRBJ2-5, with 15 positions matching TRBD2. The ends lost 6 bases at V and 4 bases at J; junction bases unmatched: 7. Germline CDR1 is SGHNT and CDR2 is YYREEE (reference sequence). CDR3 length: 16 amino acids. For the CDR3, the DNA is TGTGCCAGCACCACCGGGACTAGCGGGGGGCCAGAGACCCAGTACTTC. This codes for CASTTGTSGGPETQYF.

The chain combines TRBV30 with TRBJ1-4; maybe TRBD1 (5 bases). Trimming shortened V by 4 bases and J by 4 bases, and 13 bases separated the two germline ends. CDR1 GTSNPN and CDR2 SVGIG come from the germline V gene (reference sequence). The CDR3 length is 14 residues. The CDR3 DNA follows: TGTGCCTGGAACGAGGGGCAGATTAATGAAAAACTGTTTTTT. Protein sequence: CAWNEGQINEKLFF.